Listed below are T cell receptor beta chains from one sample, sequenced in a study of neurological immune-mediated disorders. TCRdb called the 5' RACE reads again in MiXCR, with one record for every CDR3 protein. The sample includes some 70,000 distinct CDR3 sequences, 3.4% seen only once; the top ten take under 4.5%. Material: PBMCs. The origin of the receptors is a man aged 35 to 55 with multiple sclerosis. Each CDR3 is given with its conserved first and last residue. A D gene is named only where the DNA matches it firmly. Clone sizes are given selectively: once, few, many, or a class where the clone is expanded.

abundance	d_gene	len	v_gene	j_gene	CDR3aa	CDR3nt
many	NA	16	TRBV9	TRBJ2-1	CASSVDTSPLYNEQFF	TGTGCCAGCAGCGTAGACACCAGCCCCCTTTACAATGAGCAGTTCTTC
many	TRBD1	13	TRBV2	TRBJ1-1	CASRYDRVGEAFF	TGTGCCAGCAGGTATGACAGGGTAGGTGAAGCTTTCTTT
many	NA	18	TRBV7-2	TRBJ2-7	CASSLAGISGNFHYEQYF	TGTGCCAGCAGCTTAGCCGGAATTAGCGGTAATTTTCACTACGAGCAGTACTTC
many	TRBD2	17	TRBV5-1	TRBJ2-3	CASSYGLAGYSTDTQYF	TGCGCCAGCAGCTACGGACTAGCGGGATACAGCACAGATACGCAGTATTTT
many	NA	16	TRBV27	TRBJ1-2	CASSSGWDPNPYGYTF	TGTGCCAGCAGCTCAGGATGGGACCCCAACCCCTATGGCTACACCTTC
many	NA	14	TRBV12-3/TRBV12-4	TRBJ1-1	CASRPDRMNTEAFF	TGTGCCAGCAGACCAGACAGGATGAACACTGAAGCTTTCTTT
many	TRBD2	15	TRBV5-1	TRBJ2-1	CASSFGLADYNEQFF	TGCGCCAGCAGCTTCGGGCTAGCGGACTACAATGAGCAGTTCTTC
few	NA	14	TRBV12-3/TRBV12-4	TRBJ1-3	CASSLTGSGNTIYF	TGTGCCAGCAGTCTCACAGGGTCCGGAAACACCATATATTTT
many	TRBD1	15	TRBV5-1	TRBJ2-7	CASSLSGTGAFEQYF	TGCGCCAGCAGCTTATCCGGGACAGGGGCCTTCGAGCAGTACTTC
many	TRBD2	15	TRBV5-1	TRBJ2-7	CASSSRGLAGDEQYF	TGCGCCAGCAGCTCACGAGGACTAGCGGGAGACGAGCAGTACTTC
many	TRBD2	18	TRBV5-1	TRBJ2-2	CASSLRLAGGLNTGELFF	TGCGCCAGCAGCTTGCGACTAGCGGGGGGGCTGAACACCGGGGAGCTGTTTTTT
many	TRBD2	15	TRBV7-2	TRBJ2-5	CASRPRRGGGETQYF	TGTGCCAGCAGACCGAGGCGGGGCGGGGGGGAGACCCAGTACTTC
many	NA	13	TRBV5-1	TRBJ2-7	CASSFDSVYEQYF	TGCGCCAGCAGCTTCGATTCGGTCTACGAGCAGTACTTC
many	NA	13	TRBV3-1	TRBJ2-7	CASSLGPSREQYF	TGTGCCAGCAGCCTGGGACCTTCACGGGAGCAGTACTTC
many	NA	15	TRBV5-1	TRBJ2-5	CASSSVGGREETQYF	TGCGCCAGCAGCTCCGTAGGGGGGCGGGAGGAGACCCAGTACTTC
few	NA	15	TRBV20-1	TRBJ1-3	CSARTTSYSGKNIYF	TGCAGTGCTAGGACGACGTCTTACTCTGGAAAAAACATATATTTT
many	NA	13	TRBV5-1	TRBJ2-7	CASSLSGSGEQYF	TGCGCCAGCAGCTTGTCAGGGTCCGGCGAGCAGTACTTC
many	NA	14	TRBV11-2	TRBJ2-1	CASSHGTSYNEQFF	TGTGCCAGCAGTCACGGGACCTCCTACAATGAGCAGTTCTTC
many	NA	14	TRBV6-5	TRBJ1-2	CASTPQAGPYGYTF	TGTGCCAGCACCCCGCAGGCAGGGCCCTATGGCTACACCTTC
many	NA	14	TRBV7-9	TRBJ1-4	CASSFWFGTEKLFF	TGTGCCAGCAGCTTTTGGTTTGGGACTGAAAAACTGTTTTTT
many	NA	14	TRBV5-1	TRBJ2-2	CASSLGQHLGELFF	TGCGCCAGCAGCTTGGGGCAGCACCTCGGGGAGCTGTTTTTT
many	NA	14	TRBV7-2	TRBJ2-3	CASSLALVGDTQYF	TGTGCCAGCAGCTTAGCACTAGTTGGAGATACGCAGTATTTT
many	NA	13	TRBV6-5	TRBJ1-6	CATRDTYNSPLHF	TGTGCCACACGGGACACCTATAATTCACCCCTCCACTTT
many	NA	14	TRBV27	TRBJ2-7	CASSLSGRIHEQYF	TGTGCCAGCAGTTTATCGGGCAGAATCCACGAGCAGTACTTC
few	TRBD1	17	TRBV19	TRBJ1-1	CASSTSPGQPTNTEAFF	TGTGCCAGTAGTACCTCACCGGGACAGCCCACGAACACTGAAGCTTTCTTT
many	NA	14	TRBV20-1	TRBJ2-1	CSAGFDTGISEQFF	TGCAGTGCTGGATTCGATACCGGGATTTCCGAGCAGTTCTTC
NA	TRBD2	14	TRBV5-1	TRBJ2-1	CASSTSGRANEQFF	TGCGCCAGCAGCACTAGCGGGAGGGCCAATGAGCAGTTCTTC
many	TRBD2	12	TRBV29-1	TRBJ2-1	CSVVTSPDEQFF	TGCAGCGTTGTGACTAGCCCGGATGAGCAGTTCTTC
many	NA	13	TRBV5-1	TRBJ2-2	CASSLEWFGELFF	TGCGCCAGCAGCTTGGAATGGTTCGGGGAGCTGTTTTTT
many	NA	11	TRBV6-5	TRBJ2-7	CASSRLYEQYF	TGTGCCAGCAGCCGTCTCTACGAGCAGTACTTC
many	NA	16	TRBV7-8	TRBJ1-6	CASSLGGAGHDSPLHF	TGTGCCAGCAGCTTAGGAGGAGCGGGACACGATTCACCCCTCCACTTT
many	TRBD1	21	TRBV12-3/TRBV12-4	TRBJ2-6	CASSSTYLTGHALSGANVLTF	TGTGCCAGCAGTTCTACTTACCTGACAGGGCACGCACTCTCTGGGGCCAACGTCCTGACTTTC
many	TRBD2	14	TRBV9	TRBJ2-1	CASSGGGSGGEQFF	TGTGCCAGCAGCGGCGGGGGTAGCGGGGGAGAGCAGTTCTTC
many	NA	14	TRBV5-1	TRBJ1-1	CASSFGQYGTEAFF	TGCGCCAGCAGCTTTGGACAGTACGGGACTGAAGCTTTCTTT
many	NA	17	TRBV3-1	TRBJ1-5	CASSQGVPSGGNQPQHF	TGTGCCAGCAGCCAAGGGGTCCCGAGCGGGGGCAATCAGCCCCAGCATTTT
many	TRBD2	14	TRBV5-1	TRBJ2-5	CASSFTSGEETQYF	TGCGCCAGCAGCTTTACTAGCGGGGAAGAGACCCAGTACTTC
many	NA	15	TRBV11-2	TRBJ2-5	CASSPEGRQIETQYF	TGTGCCAGCAGCCCCGAGGGACGGCAAATTGAGACCCAGTACTTC